This T cell receptor beta chain was recovered during a study of early T cells in non-severe SARS-CoV-2 infection. About the research overall: RNA in bulk from unsorted whole blood was sequenced, and chains were unpaired.

Study-wide results and limits: VDJdb matching favored anti-spike CD8 responses, missing private and CD4 specificities.

Unique molecular identifiers were attached to individual cDNA molecules. TCRdb fed the 5' RACE reads into MiXCR, producing one record per CDR3 protein. The table includes about 48,000 distinct CDR3 sequences, around 6% detected once. This clonotype was counted only a few times. The target antigen is unknown. The CDR3 runs 15 residues. V dropped 2 bases and J dropped 0 bases, with 8 bases sitting between them. The sample consisted of whole blood. The V and J genes are TRBV12-3 or TRBV12-4 and TRBJ1-5; maybe TRBD1 (6 bases). The receptor's source is an adult who was a healthcare worker with PCR-confirmed SARS-CoV-2 infection or an uninfected control (not recorded which). The CDR3 region has the DNA TGTGCCAGCAGTTTACAGGGGCTTAGCAATCAGCCCCAGCATTTT. It yields the protein CASSLQGLSNQPQHF.